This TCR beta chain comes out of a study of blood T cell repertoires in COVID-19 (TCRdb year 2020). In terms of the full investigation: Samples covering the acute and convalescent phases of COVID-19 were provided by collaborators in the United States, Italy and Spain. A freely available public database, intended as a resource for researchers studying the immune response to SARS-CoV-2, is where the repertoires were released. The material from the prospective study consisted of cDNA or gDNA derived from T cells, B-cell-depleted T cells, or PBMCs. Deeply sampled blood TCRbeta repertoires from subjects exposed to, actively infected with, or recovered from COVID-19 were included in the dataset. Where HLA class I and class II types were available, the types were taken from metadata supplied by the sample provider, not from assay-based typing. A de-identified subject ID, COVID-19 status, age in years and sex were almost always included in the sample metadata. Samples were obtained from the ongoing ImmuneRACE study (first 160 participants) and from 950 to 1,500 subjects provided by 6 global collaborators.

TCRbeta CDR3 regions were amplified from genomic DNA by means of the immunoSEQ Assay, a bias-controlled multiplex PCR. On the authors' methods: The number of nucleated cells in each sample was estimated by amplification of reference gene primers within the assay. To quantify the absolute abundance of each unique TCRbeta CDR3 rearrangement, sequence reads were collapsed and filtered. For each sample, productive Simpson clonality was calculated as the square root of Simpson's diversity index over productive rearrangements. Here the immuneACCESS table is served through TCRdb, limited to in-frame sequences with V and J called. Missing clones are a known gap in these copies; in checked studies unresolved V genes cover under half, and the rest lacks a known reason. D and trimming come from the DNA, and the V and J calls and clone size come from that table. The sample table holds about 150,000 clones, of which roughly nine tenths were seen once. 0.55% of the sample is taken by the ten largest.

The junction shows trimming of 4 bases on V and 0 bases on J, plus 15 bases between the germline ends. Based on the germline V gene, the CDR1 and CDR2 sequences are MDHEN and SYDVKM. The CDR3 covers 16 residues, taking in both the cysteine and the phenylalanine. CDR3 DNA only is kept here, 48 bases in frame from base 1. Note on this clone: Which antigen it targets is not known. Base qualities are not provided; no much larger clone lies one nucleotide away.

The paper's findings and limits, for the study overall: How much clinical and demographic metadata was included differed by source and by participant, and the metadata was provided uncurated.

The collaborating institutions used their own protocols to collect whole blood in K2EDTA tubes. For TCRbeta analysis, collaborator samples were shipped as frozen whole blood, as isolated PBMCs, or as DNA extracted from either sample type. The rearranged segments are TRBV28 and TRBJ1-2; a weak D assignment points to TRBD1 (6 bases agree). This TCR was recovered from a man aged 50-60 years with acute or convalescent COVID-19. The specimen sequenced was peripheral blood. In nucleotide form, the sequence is TGTGCCAGCAGTTCCGCGGGGGGGGCTCCTAACTATGGCTACACCTTC. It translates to CASSSAGGAPNYGYTF.